The clone carrying this T cell receptor (beta chain) was observed a handful of times. The data originate from a study of T-cell reconstitution after alpha-beta-depleted transplantation in children. The CDR3 consists of 12 residues. With 0 bases removed from V and 12 bases from J, the gap between germline ends came to 12 bases. The germline V gene encodes CDR1 DFQATT and CDR2 SNEGSKA (reference sequence). Unique molecular identifiers were built into the TCRbeta library. TCRdb re-called the PCR reads with MiXCR, one entry per CDR3 protein. Of 780,000 or so distinct CDR3 sequences in the sample, approximately 15% were seen once.

This receptor was identified in a male patient under 18 who had a stem cell transplant for acute lymphoblastic leukemia, so the T cells may come from the graft donor. Sample: PBMCs, mostly from graft donor cells, taken 360 days after TCRalphabeta/CD19-depleted stem cell transplant. This chain joins TRBV20-1 and TRBJ2-1, with D possibly matching TRBD2 (5 bases). The CDR3 bases are TGCAGTGCTAGAGATATACTAGTAGGGCAGTTCTTC. Encoded protein: CSARDILVGQFF.